This T cell receptor beta chain derives from a study of glioma-infiltrating T cells. CDR1 is SEHNR and CDR2 is FQNEAQ in the germline V gene (reference sequence). V lost 2 bases to trimming and J lost 0 bases; unmatched junction nucleotides: 16. This CDR3 region has 20 residues. Amplification of TCR alpha and beta CDR3 regions from RNA used iRepertoire nested multiplex PCR. In TCRdb, the multiplex PCR reads were re-called with MiXCR into one record per CDR3 protein. The sample records fewer than 500,000 distinct CDR3 sequences, 41% being singletons. The sample comprised glioma tissue, nonneoplastic brain tissue, or PBMCs (not recorded which). The clonotype was recovered from a human donor with low-grade glioma or glioblastoma, undergoing nonglioma brain surgery, or in good health (not recorded which). The chain employs TRBV7-9 and TRBJ2-3, with 8 bases lining up with TRBD2. The chain's CDR3 is CASSLSRFGTRRSSTDTQYF. The CDR3 DNA reads TGTGCCAGCAGCTTAAGTAGGTTCGGGACTAGGAGATCTAGCACAGATACGCAGTATTTT.